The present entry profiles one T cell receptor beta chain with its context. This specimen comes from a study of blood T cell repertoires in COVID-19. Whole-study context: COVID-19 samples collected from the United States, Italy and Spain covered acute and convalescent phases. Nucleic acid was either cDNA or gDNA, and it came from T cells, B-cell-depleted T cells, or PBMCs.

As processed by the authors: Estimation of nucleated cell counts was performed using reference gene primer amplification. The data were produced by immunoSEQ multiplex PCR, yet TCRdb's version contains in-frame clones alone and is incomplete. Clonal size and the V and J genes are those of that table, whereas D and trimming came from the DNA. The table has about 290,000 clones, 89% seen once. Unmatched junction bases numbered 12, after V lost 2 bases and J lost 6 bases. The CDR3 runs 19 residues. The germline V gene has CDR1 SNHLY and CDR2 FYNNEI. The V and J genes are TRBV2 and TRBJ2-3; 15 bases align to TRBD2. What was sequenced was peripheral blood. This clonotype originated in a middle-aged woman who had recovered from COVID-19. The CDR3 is CASSEFGLAGGTRGDTQYF. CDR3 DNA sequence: TGTGCCAGCAGTGAATTCGGACTAGCGGGAGGGACACGAGGCGATACGCAGTATTTT.